The clone carrying this T cell receptor (beta chain) was counted ten times or more. What it recognizes is unknown. The data belong to a study of identical twins. TCRdb re-called the 5' RACE reads through MiXCR, storing one row per CDR3 protein. The table has fewer than 550,000 distinct CDR3 sequences, nearly 15% seen once. The ends were cut back, 6 bases at V and 6 bases at J, with 12 bases in the middle. The length of the CDR3 is 14 residues. Study-wide results and caveats: There were fewer insertions in abundant cord blood beta clonotypes, but memory repertoires showed no such pattern. The study based its conclusions on cross-sectional statistical analysis and did not follow the same donors.

These data were also reused for a study on yellow fever vaccine responses in identical twins.

This sequence originates from a woman between 18 and 29 years old in good health. The sample consisted of CD4+ T cells sorted from blood. The chain has TRBV12-3 or TRBV12-4 and TRBJ1-6; maybe TRBD1 (6 bases). CDR3 in DNA: TGTGCCAGCAGGGAGGACAGCGGTAATTCACCCCTCCACTTT. This translates into CASREDSGNSPLHF.